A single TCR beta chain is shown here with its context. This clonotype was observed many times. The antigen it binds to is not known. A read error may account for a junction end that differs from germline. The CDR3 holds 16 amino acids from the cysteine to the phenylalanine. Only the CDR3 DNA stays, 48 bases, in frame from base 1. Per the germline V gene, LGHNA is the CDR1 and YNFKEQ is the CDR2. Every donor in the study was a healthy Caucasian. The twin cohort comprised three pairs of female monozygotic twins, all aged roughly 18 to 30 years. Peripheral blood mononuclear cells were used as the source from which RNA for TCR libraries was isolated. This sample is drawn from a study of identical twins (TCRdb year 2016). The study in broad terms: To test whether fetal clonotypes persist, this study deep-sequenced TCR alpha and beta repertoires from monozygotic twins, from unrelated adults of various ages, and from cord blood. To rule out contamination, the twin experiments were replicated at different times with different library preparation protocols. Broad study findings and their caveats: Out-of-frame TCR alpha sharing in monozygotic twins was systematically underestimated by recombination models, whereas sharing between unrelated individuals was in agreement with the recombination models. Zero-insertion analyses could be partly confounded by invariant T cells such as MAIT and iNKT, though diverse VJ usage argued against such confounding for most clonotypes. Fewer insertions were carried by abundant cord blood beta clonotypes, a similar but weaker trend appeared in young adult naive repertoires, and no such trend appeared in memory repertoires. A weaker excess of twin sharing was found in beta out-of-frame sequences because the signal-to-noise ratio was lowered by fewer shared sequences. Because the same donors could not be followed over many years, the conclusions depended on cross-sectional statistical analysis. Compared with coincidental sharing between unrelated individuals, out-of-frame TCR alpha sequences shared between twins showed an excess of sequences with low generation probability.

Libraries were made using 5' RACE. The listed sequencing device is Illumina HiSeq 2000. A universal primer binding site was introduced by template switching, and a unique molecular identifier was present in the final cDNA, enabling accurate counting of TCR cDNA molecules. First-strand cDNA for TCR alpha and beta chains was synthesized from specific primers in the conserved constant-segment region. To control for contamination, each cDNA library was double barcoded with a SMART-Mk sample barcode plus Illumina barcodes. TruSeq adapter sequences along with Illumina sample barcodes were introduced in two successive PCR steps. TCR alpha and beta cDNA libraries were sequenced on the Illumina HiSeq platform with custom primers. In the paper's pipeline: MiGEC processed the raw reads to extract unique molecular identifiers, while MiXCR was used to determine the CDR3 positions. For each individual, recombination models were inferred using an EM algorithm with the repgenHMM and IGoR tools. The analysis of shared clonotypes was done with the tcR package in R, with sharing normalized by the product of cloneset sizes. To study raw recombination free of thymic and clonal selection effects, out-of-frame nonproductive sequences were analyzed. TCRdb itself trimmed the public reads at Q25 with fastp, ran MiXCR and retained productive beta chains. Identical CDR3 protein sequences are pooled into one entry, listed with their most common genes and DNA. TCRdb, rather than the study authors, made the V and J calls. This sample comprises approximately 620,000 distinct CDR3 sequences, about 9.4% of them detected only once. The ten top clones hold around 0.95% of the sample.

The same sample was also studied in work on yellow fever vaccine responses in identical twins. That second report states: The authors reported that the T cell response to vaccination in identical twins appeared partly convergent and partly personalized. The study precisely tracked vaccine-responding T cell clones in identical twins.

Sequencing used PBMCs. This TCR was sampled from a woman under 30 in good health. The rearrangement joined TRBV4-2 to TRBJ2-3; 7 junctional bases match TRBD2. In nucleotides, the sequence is TGCGCCAGCAGCCAGGATGGGCTAGCGGGCACAGATACGCAGTATTTT. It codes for CASSQDGLAGTDTQYF.